Listed here are 26 T cell receptor beta chains from one sample, sequenced in a study of CD8 T cells in ankylosing spondylitis. TCRdb re-derived calls from the 5' RACE reads in MiXCR, one entry per CDR3 protein. The data show 250,000 to 350,000 distinct CDR3 sequences, around 19% seen once. Sequencing was done on a sample of blood, either unsorted or a sorted T cell fraction (not recorded which). These receptors were collected from a male donor with ankylosing spondylitis or in good health (not recorded which).

About this clonotype itself: A read error is possible here, since a much larger clone lies one base away. This chain links TRBV6-9 with TRBJ2-1, with 8 bases lining up with TRBD1. This CDR3 has 16 amino acids. Germline CDR1 MNHGY, CDR2 SVAAGI. Germline trimming cut 4 bases from V and 6 bases from J; bases unmatched to any gene: 11. The CDR3 region has the DNA TGTGCCAGCAGTTGTGTCTTGGGACAGGCCGGCAATGAGCAGTTCTTC. Its protein is CASSCVLGQAGNEQFF.

The rearrangement uses TRBV28 and TRBJ1-2; D gene unclear. CDR3 length equals 12 residues. The V end was cut by 7 bases, the J end by 2 bases, with 8 bases between. Germline V gene sequence: CDR1 MDHEN, CDR2 SYDVKM. The CDR3 region has the DNA TGTGCCAGCAAAGTAGAAAACTATGGCTACACCTTC. Protein: CASKVENYGYTF.

The V and J genes are TRBV18 and TRBJ1-3; no definite D call. The CDR3 has 17 residues. Germline V gene lookup returns CDR1 KGHSH and CDR2 LQKENI. The V end was cut by 2 bases, the J end by 0 bases, with 14 bases between. The CDR3, as DNA: TGTGCCAGCTCACCAAGGAGGACTCACAACTCTGGAAACACCATATATTTT. Protein sequence: CASSPRRTHNSGNTIYF.

The CDR3 DNA reads as TGTGCCAGCGCATCCCGAGGGCCCCAGCATTTT. Residues: CASASRGPQHF. The gene calls are TRBV12-3 or TRBV12-4 and TRBJ1-5; D remains ambiguous. The CDR3 runs 11 residues. V lost 8 bases and J 9 bases, leaving 11 bases between the germline ends.

This clonotype was seen only once. This chain uses TRBV11-1 with TRBJ2-6, with TRBD1 as a possible D gene (6 bases). The CDR3 is 18 amino acids. Germline V gene data show CDR1 as SGHAT and CDR2 as FQDESV (reference sequence). With 5 bases removed from V and 2 bases from J, the gap between germline ends came to 19 bases. The CDR3 loop is CASSQDQGQGTGANVLTF. The CDR3, as DNA: TGTGCCAGCAGCCAAGATCAGGGGCAAGGCACTGGGGCCAACGTCCTGACTTTC.

At least ten counts were recorded for this clonotype. A much larger clone sits a single nucleotide away, making a read error possible. The rearrangement joins TRBV5-1 to TRBJ2-3, with D unresolved. There are 11 residues in the CDR3. CDR1 and CDR2 from the germline V gene are SGHRS and YFSETQ. With 5 bases removed from V and 1 base from J, the gap between germline ends came to 2 bases. CDR3 in amino acids: CASRGTDTQYF. Written as DNA, the CDR3 is TGCGCCAGCAGAGGCACAGATACGCAGTATTTT.

This clonotype showed up just a few times. The chain recombines TRBV14 with TRBJ2-7, with 10 bases matching TRBD2. The germline gives CDR1 SGHDN, CDR2 FVKESK. The CDR3 covers 16 residues. J gave up 3 bases and V 0 bases, and 5 bases lay outside the gene matches. CDR3 loop: CASSQESLAGDYEQYV. The CDR3 DNA is TGTGCCAGCAGCCAAGAGTCGCTAGCGGGAGACTACGAGCAGTACGTC.

The chain uses TRBV6-5 and TRBJ2-3; maybe TRBD2 (6 bases). In germline, CDR1 is MNHEY, CDR2 SVGAGI. V was clipped by 2 bases and J by 5 bases, with 11 bases between them. The CDR3 is made up of 14 amino acids. The CDR3 region has the DNA TGTGCCAGCAGTTACGGGGGGTCTGTAGATACGCAGTATTTT. This translates into CASSYGGSVDTQYF.

The chain uses TRBV29-1 and TRBJ2-3, with 8 bases aligning to TRBD1. V was clipped by 8 bases and J by 6 bases; unmatched bases: 13. Looked up from germline, CDR1 is SQVTM and CDR2 is ANQGSEA. The CDR3 is 14 amino acids. The chain's CDR3 is CSIHWQGAADTQYF. DNA of the CDR3: TGCAGCATCCATTGGCAGGGGGCCGCGGATACGCAGTATTTT.

This chain uses TRBV6-1 with TRBJ1-2, with D possibly matching TRBD1 (5 bases). The germline gives CDR1 MNHNS, CDR2 SASEGT. The CDR3 is made up of 14 amino acids. V lost 6 bases to trimming and J lost 7 bases, with 18 bases between them. CDR3 residues: CASSPRVGDGGYTF. CDR3 sequence (DNA): TGTGCCAGCAGCCCCCGGGTGGGGGACGGTGGCTACACCTTC.

This chain links TRBV27 with TRBJ1-6; tentatively, D is TRBD1 (6 bases). Trimming took 5 bases from V and 8 from J, leaving 16 bases between them. There are 15 residues in the CDR3. Germline V CDR1 and CDR2: MNHEY, SMNVEV (reference sequence). The CDR3 nucleotides read TGTGCCAGCAGTCCAGAGAACAGGGTCCATTCACCCCTCCACTTT. It codes for CASSPENRVHSPLHF.

This clonotype was recorded a few times. The chain employs TRBV12-3 or TRBV12-4 and TRBJ2-1; TRBD1 matches 7 bases. Trimming took 5 bases from V and 4 from J; bases not matched to a gene: 8. The CDR3 spans 15 residues. CDR3 residues: CASSPRGHLYNEQFF. The CDR3, as DNA: TGTGCCAGCAGTCCAAGGGGGCACTTATACAATGAGCAGTTCTTC.

The chain uses TRBV28 and TRBJ2-1; 10 bases fit TRBD2. With 2 bases clipped from V and 4 bases from J, the junction kept 5 bases outside the gene matches. The CDR3 covers 16 residues. CDR1 and CDR2 (germline): MDHEN, SYDVKM. CDR3 nucleotide sequence: TGTGCCAGCAGTTTAAGGTCTAGCGGGAGTTACAATGAGCAGTTCTTC. Its protein is CASSLRSSGSYNEQFF.

This sequence joins TRBV29-1 and TRBJ1-2; no clear D gene. The CDR3 has 10 residues. Trimming left V 6 bases short and J 8 bases short, with 10 bases between. Germline V gene sequence: CDR1 SQVTM, CDR2 ANQGSEA. This CDR3 is CSVIGPGYTF. In nucleotides, the CDR3 is TGCAGCGTCATCGGACCAGGCTACACCTTC.

This clonotype occurred a few times. The chain has TRBV19 and TRBJ1-1; a weak D match, TRBD1 (5 bases). V lost 7 bases and J 4 bases, leaving 13 bases between the germline ends. CDR1 and CDR2 (germline): LNHDA, SQIVND (reference sequence). The CDR3 totals 13 residues. In nucleotides, the CDR3 is TGTGCCAGTACTAGAAATGGGGGCACTGAAGCTTTCTTT. It encodes CASTRNGGTEAFF. Filled out from reference TRBV19 and TRBJ1-1, the complete variable domain reads DGGITQSPKYLFRKEGQNVTLSCEQNLNHDAMYWYRQDPGQGLRLIYYSQIVNDFQKGDIAEGYSVSREKKESFPLTVTSAQKNPTAFYLCASTRNGGTEAFFGQGTRLTVV.

This sequence joins TRBV19 and TRBJ1-1, with D tentatively TRBD1 (5 bases). Germline V lookup: CDR1 LNHDA, CDR2 SQIVND (reference sequence). Trimming stripped 7 bases from V and 4 bases from J, with 13 bases between. The length of the CDR3 is 13 residues. Written as DNA, the CDR3 is TGTGCCAGTACGTCCAGGGTGGGCACTGAAGCTTTCTTT. Amino acids: CASTSRVGTEAFF.

The chain couples TRBV7-9 to TRBJ2-7, with TRBD2 matching 7 bases. J gave up 3 bases and V 0 bases, and 2 bases lay outside the gene matches. The CDR3 is 14 amino acids. Per the germline V gene, CDR1 is SEHNR and CDR2 is FQNEAQ (reference sequence). Here the CDR3 reads CASSLAAGDYEQYV. The DNA for the CDR3 is TGTGCCAGCAGCTTAGCGGCGGGGGACTACGAGCAGTACGTC.

Concerning this clonotype: At one boundary the junction diverges from the germline segment, which might be a read error. This chain connects TRBV15 to TRBJ1-3, with D possibly matching TRBD1 (5 bases). Germline CDR1 LNHNV, CDR2 YYDKDF (reference sequence). This CDR3 is built from 15 residues. The CDR3 DNA sequence: TGTACCACCAGCTCCCTGCAGGGTTCGGGAAACACCATATATTTT. Translating it yields CTTSSLQGSGNTIYF. The full variable domain, with the rest looked up from reference TRBV15 and TRBJ1-3, is DAMVIQNPRYQVTQFGKPVTLSCSQTLNHNVMYWYQQKSSQAPKLLFHYYDKDFNNEADTPDNFQSRRPNTSFCFLDIRSPGLGDTAMYLCTTSSLQGSGNTIYFGEGSWLTVV.

This clonotype came up a few times. This chain connects TRBV29-1 to TRBJ1-2, with 7 bases aligning to TRBD1. Germline V gene lookup returns CDR1 SQVTM and CDR2 ANQGSEA. This CDR3 has 14 amino acids. Germline trimming cut 4 bases from V and 8 bases from J; bases unmatched to any gene: 13. CDR3 protein: CSVVSQDRLGGYTF. In DNA, the CDR3 is TGCAGCGTTGTCAGCCAGGACAGGCTAGGGGGCTACACCTTC. The whole variable domain, filled in from reference TRBV29-1 and TRBJ1-2, reads SAVISQKPSRDICQRGTSLTIQCQVDSQVTMMFWYRQQPGQSLTLIATANQGSEATYESGFVIDKFPISRPNLTFSTLTVSNMSPEDSSIYLCSVVSQDRLGGYTFGSGTRLTVV.

The J gene is TRBJ2-1, the V gene TRBV27; 14 bases are shared with TRBD2. The CDR3 runs to 19 residues. Germline assignment: CDR1 MNHEY and CDR2 SMNVEV (reference sequence). Trimming took 2 bases from V and 1 from J; bases not matched to a gene: 7. The CDR3 is CASSLQGLAGGVSYNEQFF. The DNA of the CDR3 is TGTGCCAGCAGTTTACAAGGACTAGCGGGAGGAGTTTCCTACAATGAGCAGTTCTTC.

V usage is TRBV20-1 and J usage is TRBJ1-5; 9 positions match TRBD1. V shed 6 bases and J 2 bases; nucleotides not matched to a gene: 5. Germline V lookup: CDR1 DFQATT, CDR2 SNEGSKA (reference sequence). The CDR3 is 14 amino acids. CDR3 protein: CSAIQGAGNQPQHF. DNA of the CDR3: TGCAGTGCCATACAGGGGGCGGGCAATCAGCCCCAGCATTTT.

This chain links TRBV12-3 or TRBV12-4 with TRBJ2-2; 7 positions match TRBD1. The ends lost 7 bases at V and 6 bases at J; junction bases unmatched: 8. The CDR3 spans 14 residues. Here the CDR3 DNA reads TGTGCCAGCACCCCCGGACAGGCTCCCGGGGAGCTGTTTTTT. This codes for CASTPGQAPGELFF.

In its sample, this clonotype was seen a few times. The chain combines TRBV6-2 or TRBV6-3 with TRBJ2-7, with D tentatively TRBD1 or TRBD2 (5 bases each). The CDR3 covers 13 residues. V lost 2 bases, J lost 2 bases, and 7 bases lay in between. Germline CDR1 is MNHEY and CDR2 is SVGEGT. The chain's CDR3 is CASSYQGPYEQYV. In DNA form, the CDR3 reads TGTGCCAGCAGTTACCAGGGACCCTACGAGCAGTACGTC.

Concerning this clonotype itself: At one end the junction does not follow the germline gene, possibly because of a read error. The rearrangement links TRBV2 to TRBJ2-1; possible D gene TRBD1, 6 bases. CDR1 and CDR2 from the germline V gene are SNHLY and FYNNEI. The CDR3 contains 12 residues. CDR3 bases: TGTGCCAGGGGGGCAGATTACAATGAGCAGATCTTC. Its translation is CARGADYNEQIF. Based on the CDR3 plus reference TRBV2 and TRBJ2-1, the full variable domain is EPEVTQTPSHQVTQMGQEVILRCVPISNHLYFYWYRQILGQKVEFLVSFYNNEISEKSEIFDDQFSVERPDGSNFTLKIRSTKLEDSAMYFCARGADYNEQIFGPGTRLTVL.

The chain joins TRBV20-1 to TRBJ2-4; perhaps TRBD2 as D (6 bases). The CDR3 is 15 amino acids. V lost 5 bases and J lost 3, with 17 bases in between. Per germline, CDR1 DFQATT and CDR2 SNEGSKA (reference sequence). CDR3 DNA sequence: TGCAGTGCTCGGGGGTCCCAGTTAGTCAAAAACATTCAGTACTTC. Translation: CSARGSQLVKNIQYF.

The chain uses TRBV10-3 and TRBJ2-2; 7 nucleotides line up with TRBD1. After removal of 8 bases from V and 3 bases from J, the junction contained 0 bases not matched to a gene. This CDR3 contains 12 residues. Looked up from germline, CDR1 is ENHRY and CDR2 is SYGVKD. Written as DNA, the CDR3 is TGTGCCATCCAGGGGGACACCGGGGAGCTGTTTTTT. Amino acid sequence: CAIQGDTGELFF.